Listed below are T cell receptor beta chains from one sample, sequenced in a study of PD-1 blockade in classical Hodgkin lymphoma. The assay was immunoSEQ multiplex PCR, and TCRdb's table has in-frame clones only and misses some. Seen here are over 80,000 clones, roughly 92% observed once, and the top ten hold less than 3.5%. The specimen was peripheral blood mononuclear cells (PBMCs), collected at baseline. The receptor set was obtained from a human donor with classical Hodgkin lymphoma. Both conserved end residues are part of each CDR3. D genes are given only for firm matches. Clone size is shown for a subset of rows, as once, few, many or a class of expanded clone.

>TRBJ2-2|13|NA|TRBV27|NA
TGTGCCAGCAGTTTCCACTACACCGGGGAGCTGTTTTTT
CASSFHYTGELFF
>TRBJ1-1|15|NA|TRBV28|NA
TGTGCCAGCAGTTTATTGGAGGGATTGAACACTGAAGCTTTCTTT
CASSLLEGLNTEAFF
>TRBJ2-1|13|NA|TRBV6-4|NA
TGTGCCAGCAGTAGCGTGGGTGGTTATGAGCAGTTCTTC
CASSSVGGYEQFF
>TRBJ2-1|17|TRBD2|TRBV9|NA
TGTGCCAGCAGCGTAGGCGGGAGCGGATTCTCCTACAATGAGCAGTTCTTC
CASSVGGSGFSYNEQFF
>TRBJ1-1|14|NA|TRBV27|few
TGTGCCAGCAGCGTTAGAGGGACCCACACTGAAGCTTTCTTT
CASSVRGTHTEAFF
>TRBJ2-2|13|NA|TRBV7-2|NA
TGTGCCAGCAGCCACAAGGACAACGGGGAGCTGTTTTTT
CASSHKDNGELFF
>TRBJ1-2|15|TRBD1|TRBV5-4|NA
TGTGCCAGCAGCCCAGCCGACAGGGGGCTAGGTGGCTACACCTTC
CASSPADRGLGGYTF
>TRBJ1-1|14|NA|TRBV6-4|once
TGTGCCAGCAGTGACTTCCCAGGGGATACTGAAGCTTTCTTT
CASSDFPGDTEAFF
>TRBJ2-1|17|TRBD2|TRBV9|NA
TGTGCCAGCAGCGTACGTAGACTAGCGGGACCCTACAATGAGCAGTTCTTC
CASSVRRLAGPYNEQFF
>TRBJ2-5|14|NA|TRBV7-8|NA
TGTGCCAGCAGCCCCGGACACTTACAAGAGACCCAGTACTTC
CASSPGHLQETQYF
>TRBJ2-7|12|NA|TRBV30|NA
TGTGCCTGGAGTGGGGGCTCCTACGAGCAGTACTTC
CAWSGGSYEQYF
>TRBJ1-1|15|TRBD1|TRBV7-9|NA
TGTGCCAGCAGCTCCGAGGGGGCCCGGGGGACTGAAGCTTTCTTT
CASSSEGARGTEAFF
>TRBJ2-1|11|TRBD1|TRBV29-1|NA
TGCAGCCATGACAGGGGGGATGAGCAGTTCTTC
CSHDRGDEQFF
>TRBJ1-2|15|NA|TRBV28|NA
TGTGCCAGCAGTTTGCCTGAGGGGGGGTACTATGGCTACACCTTC
CASSLPEGGYYGYTF
>TRBJ1-4|16|NA|TRBV7-2|NA
TGTGCCAGCAGTACCGGGGGCCGGGGGACTAATGAAAAACTGTTTTTT
CASSTGGRGTNEKLFF
>TRBJ1-1|16|TRBD1|TRBV10-1|once
TGCGCCATCAAGCATTATATCAGGGGGATGAACACTGAAGCTTTCTTT
CAIKHYIRGMNTEAFF
>TRBJ2-1|15|NA|TRBV11-3|NA
TGTGCCAGCAGCGGGGCTCAGAGCTCCTACAATGAGCAGTTCTTC
CASSGAQSSYNEQFF
>TRBJ1-1|16|TRBD1|TRBV5-1|few
TGCGCCAGCAGCTTGGAGGGGGCGTGGATGAACACTGAAGCTTTCTTT
CASSLEGAWMNTEAFF
>TRBJ2-5|15|NA|TRBV5-4|once
TGTGCCAGCAGCACTACAACGGGGGCGTCAGAGACCCAGTACTTC
CASSTTTGASETQYF
>TRBJ1-3|15|NA|TRBV6-5|NA
TGTGCCAGCAGTTATGGGTCGGAGGGTCGAAACACCATATATTTT
CASSYGSEGRNTIYF
>TRBJ2-1|15|NA|TRBV6-6|NA
TGTGCCAGCAGTTACCTAGACTCAGTGCACAATGAGCAGTTCTTC
CASSYLDSVHNEQFF
>TRBJ1-5|14|NA|TRBV10-3|NA
TGTGCCATCAGTGACAGGCCAAGCAATCAGCCCCAGCATTTT
CAISDRPSNQPQHF
>TRBJ1-2|15|NA|TRBV21-1|NA
TGTGCCAGCAGCTCCTACCAGGGGTGGTTGGGTGGCTACACCTTC
CASSSYQGWLGGYTF
>TRBJ1-1|12|TRBD1|TRBV29-1|NA
TGCAGCGCCGAACAGGGGGTTGGTGAAGCTTTCTTT
CSAEQGVGEAFF
>TRBJ2-7|12|NA|TRBV29-1|NA
TGCAGCGTTGAAGGGCAGAGCTACGAGCAGTACTTC
CSVEGQSYEQYF
>TRBJ2-7|13|NA|TRBV7-6|once
TGTGCCAGCAGCTTAGGTGAGGGCTTAGAGCAGTACTTC
CASSLGEGLEQYF
>TRBJ1-1|12|NA|TRBV28|NA
TGTGCCATCTACGCAGGGAACACTGAAGCTTTCTTT
CAIYAGNTEAFF
>TRBJ2-1|17|NA|TRBV9|NA
TGTGCCAGCAGCGTAGCTACAGGGAGGCAGGTTCGGAATGAGCAGTTCTTC
CASSVATGRQVRNEQFF
>TRBJ2-3|15|NA|TRBV30|NA
TGTGCCTGGAGTGGACAGCTTGGAAACACAGATACGCAGTATTTT
CAWSGQLGNTDTQYF
>TRBJ2-7|15|TRBD1|TRBV30|few
TGTGCCTGGAGTGTACGGCCACAGGGGGCTTACGAGCAGTACTTC
CAWSVRPQGAYEQYF
>TRBJ2-2|16|NA|TRBV27|NA
TGTGCCAGCACCGCTTCCGGGACACCCCAGGCCGGGGAGCTGTTTTTT
CASTASGTPQAGELFF
>TRBJ2-7|11|NA|TRBV28|NA
TGTGCCACCCGCGGGGCAAGAGAGCAGTACTTC
CATRGAREQYF
>TRBJ2-7|15|NA|TRBV27|NA
TGTGCCAGCAGTTTAGGGGCTAGCGCATCCTACGAGCAGTACTTC
CASSLGASASYEQYF
>TRBJ1-5|18|TRBD1|TRBV5-1|NA
TGCGCCAGCAGTTCGATTCCGGGACAGGGAGGTTCCAATCAGCCCCAGCATTTT
CASSSIPGQGGSNQPQHF
>TRBJ2-1|18|TRBD1|TRBV5-4|NA
TGTGCCAGCACGCAGACAGGGGAATACTGGGGATGGGACAATGAGCAGTTCTTC
CASTQTGEYWGWDNEQFF
>TRBJ1-2|14|NA|TRBV30|NA
TGTGCCTGGAGTCACGAGACGATGTACTATGGCTACACCTTC
CAWSHETMYYGYTF
>TRBJ2-2|15|NA|TRBV19|few
TGTGCCAGTAGTATCGCCAGGGACAACACCGGGGAGCTGTTTTTT
CASSIARDNTGELFF
>TRBJ1-2|12|NA|TRBV5-1|once
TGCGCCAGCAGTGGTCCCTCACTTGGCTACACCTTC
CASSGPSLGYTF
>TRBJ2-6|18|NA|TRBV28|NA
TGTGCCAGCAGTTTCCCCCAGGGGTCCCAGCGGGGGGCCAACGTCCTGACTTTC
CASSFPQGSQRGANVLTF
>TRBJ2-7|13|NA|TRBV7-9|NA
TGTGCCAGCAGCTTAGGAGGGCAATTGGAGCAGTACTTC
CASSLGGQLEQYF
>TRBJ1-2|15|TRBD1|TRBV14|NA
TGTGCCAGCAGCCCAAGGGACAGGGGGCGTTATGGCTACACCTTC
CASSPRDRGRYGYTF
>TRBJ2-7|14|NA|TRBV7-6|NA
TGTGCCAGCAGCTTAGGGGTATCAACCTACGAGCAGTACTTC
CASSLGVSTYEQYF
>TRBJ2-5|14|NA|TRBV6-1|NA
TGTGCCAGCAGTGTCTCCGGGTCCAAGGAGACCCAGTACTTC
CASSVSGSKETQYF
>TRBJ2-7|13|NA|TRBV28|once
TGTGCCAGCAGGGCGACAGTTAGCCGGGAGCAGTACTTC
CASRATVSREQYF
>TRBJ2-7|11|NA|TRBV4-1|NA
TGCGCCAGCAGAGCGTCGGGGGAGCAGTACTTC
CASRASGEQYF
>TRBJ1-2|14|TRBD1|TRBV29-1|NA
TGCAGCGCCCAGGGACAGAAGCGAGGTCATGGCTACACCTTC
CSAQGQKRGHGYTF
>TRBJ1-1|15|TRBD1|TRBV5-1|NA
TGCGCCAGCAGCCGGCCGGGACAGCTGAACACTGAAGCTTTCTTT
CASSRPGQLNTEAFF
>TRBJ2-6|16|NA|TRBV27|NA
TGTGCCAGCAGTAGACAGCACGCCTCTGGGGCCAACGTCCTGACTTTC
CASSRQHASGANVLTF